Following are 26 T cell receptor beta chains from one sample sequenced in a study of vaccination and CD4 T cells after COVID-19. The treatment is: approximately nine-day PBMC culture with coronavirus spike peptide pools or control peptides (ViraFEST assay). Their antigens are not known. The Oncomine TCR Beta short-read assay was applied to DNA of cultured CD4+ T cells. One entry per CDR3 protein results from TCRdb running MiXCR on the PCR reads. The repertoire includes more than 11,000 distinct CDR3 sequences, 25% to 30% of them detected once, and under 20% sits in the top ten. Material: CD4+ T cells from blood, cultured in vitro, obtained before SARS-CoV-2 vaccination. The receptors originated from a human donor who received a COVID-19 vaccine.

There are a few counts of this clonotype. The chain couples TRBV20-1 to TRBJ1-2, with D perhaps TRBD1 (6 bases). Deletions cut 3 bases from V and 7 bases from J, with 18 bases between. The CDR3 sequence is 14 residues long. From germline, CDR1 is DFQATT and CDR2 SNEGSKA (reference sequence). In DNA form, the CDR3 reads TGCAGTGCTAGTGAGGGCGGGGGCGGCTCTGGCTACACCTTC. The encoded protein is CSASEGGGGSGYTF.

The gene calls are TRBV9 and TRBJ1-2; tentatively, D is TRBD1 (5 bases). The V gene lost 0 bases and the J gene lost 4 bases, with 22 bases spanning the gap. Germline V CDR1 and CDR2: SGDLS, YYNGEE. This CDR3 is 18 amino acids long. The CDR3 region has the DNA TGTGCCAGCAGCGTAGGTAACAGGAAAGATGAGGAGACCTATGGCTACACCTTC. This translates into CASSVGNRKDEETYGYTF.

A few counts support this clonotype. The CDR3 here is CAIADRRTGYTF. The CDR3 coding sequence is TGTGCCATCGCCGACAGGCGGACGGGCTACACCTTC. The genes are TRBV6-2 or TRBV6-3 and TRBJ1-2; D is perhaps TRBD1 (6 bases). Looked up from germline, CDR1 is MNHEY and CDR2 is SVGEGT. The V gene lost 10 bases and the J gene lost 8 bases, with 17 bases spanning the gap. The CDR3 runs to 12 residues.

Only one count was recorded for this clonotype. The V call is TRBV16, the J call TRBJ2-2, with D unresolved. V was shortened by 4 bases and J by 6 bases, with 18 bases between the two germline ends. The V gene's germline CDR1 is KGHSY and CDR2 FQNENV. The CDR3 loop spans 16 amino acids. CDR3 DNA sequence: TGTGCCAGCAGCCCTAGTTTCCAGGACCGTGCCGGGGAGCTGTTTTTT. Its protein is CASSPSFQDRAGELFF.

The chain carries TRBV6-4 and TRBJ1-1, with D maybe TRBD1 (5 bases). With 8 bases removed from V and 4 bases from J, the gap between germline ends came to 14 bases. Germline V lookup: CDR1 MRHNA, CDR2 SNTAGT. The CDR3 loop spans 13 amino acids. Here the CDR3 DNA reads TGTGCCAGCTCAGGGACCCAGGGCACTGAAGCTTTCTTT. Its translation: CASSGTQGTEAFF.

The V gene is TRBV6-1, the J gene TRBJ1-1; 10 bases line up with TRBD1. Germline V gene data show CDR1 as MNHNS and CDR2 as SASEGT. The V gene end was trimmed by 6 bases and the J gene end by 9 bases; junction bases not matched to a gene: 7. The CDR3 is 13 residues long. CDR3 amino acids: CASRFQGQGKAFF. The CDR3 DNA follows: TGTGCCAGCAGGTTTCAGGGACAGGGGAAAGCTTTCTTT.

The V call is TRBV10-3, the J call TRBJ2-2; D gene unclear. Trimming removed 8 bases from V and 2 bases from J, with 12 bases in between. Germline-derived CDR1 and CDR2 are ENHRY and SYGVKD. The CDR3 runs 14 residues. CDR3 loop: CAIRGQINTGELFF. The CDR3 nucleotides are TGTGCCATCCGCGGCCAGATTAACACCGGGGAGCTGTTTTTT.

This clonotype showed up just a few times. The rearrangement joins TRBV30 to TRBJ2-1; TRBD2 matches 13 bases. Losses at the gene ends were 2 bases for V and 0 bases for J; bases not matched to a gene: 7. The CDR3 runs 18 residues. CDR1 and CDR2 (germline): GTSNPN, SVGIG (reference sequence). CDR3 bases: TGTGCCTGGAGTAGACTAGCGGGGGGCGCGAGCTCCTACAATGAGCAGTTCTTC. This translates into CAWSRLAGGASSYNEQFF.

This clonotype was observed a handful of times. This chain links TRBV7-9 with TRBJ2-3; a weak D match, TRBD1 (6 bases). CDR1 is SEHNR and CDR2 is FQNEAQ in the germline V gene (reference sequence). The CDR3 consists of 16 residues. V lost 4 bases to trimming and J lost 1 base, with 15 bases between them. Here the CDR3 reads CASSYDRPRRTDTQYF. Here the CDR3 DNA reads TGTGCCAGCAGCTACGACAGGCCTAGGCGCACAGATACGCAGTATTTT.

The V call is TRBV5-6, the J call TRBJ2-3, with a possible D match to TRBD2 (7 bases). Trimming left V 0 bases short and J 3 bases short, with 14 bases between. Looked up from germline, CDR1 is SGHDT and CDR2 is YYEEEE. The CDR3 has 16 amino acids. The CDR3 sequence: CASSLESGGGTDTQYF. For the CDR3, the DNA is TGTGCCAGCAGCTTGGAGTCGGGGGGCGGGACAGATACGCAGTATTTT.

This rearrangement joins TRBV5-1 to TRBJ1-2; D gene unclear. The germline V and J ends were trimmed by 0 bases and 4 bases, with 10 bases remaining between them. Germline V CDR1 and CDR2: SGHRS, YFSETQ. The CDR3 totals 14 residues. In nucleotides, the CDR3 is TGCGCCAGCAGCTTGGCCCTTCAAAGCTATGGCTACACCTTC. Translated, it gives CASSLALQSYGYTF.

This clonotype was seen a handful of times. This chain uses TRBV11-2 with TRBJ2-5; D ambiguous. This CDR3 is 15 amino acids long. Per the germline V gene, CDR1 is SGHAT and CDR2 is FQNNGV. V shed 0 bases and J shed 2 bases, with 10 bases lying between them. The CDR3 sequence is CASSLDHDQQETQYF. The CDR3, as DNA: TGTGCCAGCAGCTTAGATCACGACCAACAAGAGACCCAGTACTTC.

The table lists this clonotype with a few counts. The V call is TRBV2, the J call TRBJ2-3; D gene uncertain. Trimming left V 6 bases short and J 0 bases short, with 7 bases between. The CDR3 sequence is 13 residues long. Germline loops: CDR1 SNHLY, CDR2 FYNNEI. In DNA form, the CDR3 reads TGTGCCAGCAGGGCGGAGAGCACAGATACGCAGTATTTT. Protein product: CASRAESTDTQYF.

The CDR3 loop is CASSFQVGEYGYTF. The CDR3 region has the DNA TGTGCCAGCAGTTTCCAAGTCGGGGAGTATGGCTACACCTTC. The J gene is TRBJ1-2, the V gene TRBV12-3 or TRBV12-4; D unresolved. This CDR3 has 14 residues. Trimming cost V 3 bases and J 5 bases, with 13 bases left between them.

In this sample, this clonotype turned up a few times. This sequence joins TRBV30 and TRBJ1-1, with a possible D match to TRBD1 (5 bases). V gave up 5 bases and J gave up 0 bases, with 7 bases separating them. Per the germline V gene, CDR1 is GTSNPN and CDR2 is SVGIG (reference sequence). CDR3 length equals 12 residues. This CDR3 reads CAWGHLNTEAFF. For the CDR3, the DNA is TGTGCCTGGGGACATTTGAACACTGAAGCTTTCTTT.

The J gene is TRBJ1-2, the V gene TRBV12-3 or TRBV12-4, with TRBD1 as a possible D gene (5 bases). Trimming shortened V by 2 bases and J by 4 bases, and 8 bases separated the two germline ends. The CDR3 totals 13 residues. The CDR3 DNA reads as TGTGCCAGCAGTTTAAATGGGGGCTATGGCTACACCTTC. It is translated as CASSLNGGYGYTF.

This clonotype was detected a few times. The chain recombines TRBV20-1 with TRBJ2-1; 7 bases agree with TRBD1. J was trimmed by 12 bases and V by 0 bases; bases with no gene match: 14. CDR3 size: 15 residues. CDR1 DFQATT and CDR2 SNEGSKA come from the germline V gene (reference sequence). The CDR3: CSARDQFGTATRQFF. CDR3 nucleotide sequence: TGCAGTGCTAGAGATCAATTCGGGACAGCAACTAGGCAGTTCTTC.

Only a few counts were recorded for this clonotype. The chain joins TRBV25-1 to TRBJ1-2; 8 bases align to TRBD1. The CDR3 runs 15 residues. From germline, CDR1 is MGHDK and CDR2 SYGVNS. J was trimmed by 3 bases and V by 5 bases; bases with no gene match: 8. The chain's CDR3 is CASSPRTGPYYGYTF. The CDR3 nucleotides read TGTGCCAGCAGTCCACGGACAGGGCCATACTATGGCTACACCTTC.

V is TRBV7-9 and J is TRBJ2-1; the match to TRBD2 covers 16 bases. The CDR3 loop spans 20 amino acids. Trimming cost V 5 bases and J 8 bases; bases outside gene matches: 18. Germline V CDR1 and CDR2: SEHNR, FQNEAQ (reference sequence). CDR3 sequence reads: CASSHRGTSGGAVFRDEQFF. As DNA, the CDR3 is TGTGCCAGCAGCCATAGAGGGACTAGCGGGGGGGCCGTATTTCGCGATGAGCAGTTCTTC.

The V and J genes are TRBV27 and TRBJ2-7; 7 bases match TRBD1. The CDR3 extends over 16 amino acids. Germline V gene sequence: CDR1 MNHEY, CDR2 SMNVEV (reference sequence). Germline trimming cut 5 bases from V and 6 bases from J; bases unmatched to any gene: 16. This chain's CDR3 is CASSLKHQTGFGEQYF. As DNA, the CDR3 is TGTGCCAGCAGTCTAAAACACCAGACAGGGTTTGGCGAGCAGTACTTC.

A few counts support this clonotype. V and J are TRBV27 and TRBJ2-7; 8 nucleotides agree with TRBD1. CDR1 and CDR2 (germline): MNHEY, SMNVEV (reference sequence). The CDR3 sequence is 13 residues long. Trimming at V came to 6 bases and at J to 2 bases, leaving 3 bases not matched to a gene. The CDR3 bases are TGTGCCAGCAGACCGACAGGGGCCTACGAGCAGTACTTC. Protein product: CASRPTGAYEQYF.

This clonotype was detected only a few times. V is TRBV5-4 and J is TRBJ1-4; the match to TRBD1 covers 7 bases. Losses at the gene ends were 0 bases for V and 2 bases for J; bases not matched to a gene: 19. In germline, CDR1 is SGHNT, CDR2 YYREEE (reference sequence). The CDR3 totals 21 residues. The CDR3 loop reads CASSLAIGGSGGPGTNEKLFF. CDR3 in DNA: TGTGCCAGCAGCTTGGCCATCGGGGGATCAGGGGGTCCTGGGACTAATGAAAAACTGTTTTTT.

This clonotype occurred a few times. For the CDR3, the DNA is TGTGCCAGCAGCCCAAGGGTCGGCGGGAGCAGCACAGATACGCAGTATTTT. It specifies CASSPRVGGSSTDTQYF. V and J are TRBV7-8 and TRBJ2-3; TRBD2 matches 7 bases. CDR3 length: 17 residues. J lost 0 bases, V lost 5 bases, and 11 bases had no gene match. CDR1 and CDR2 (germline): SGHVS, FQNEAQ.

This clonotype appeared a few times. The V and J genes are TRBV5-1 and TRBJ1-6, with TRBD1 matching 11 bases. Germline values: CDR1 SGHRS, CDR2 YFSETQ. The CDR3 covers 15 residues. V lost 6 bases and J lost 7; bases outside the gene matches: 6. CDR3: CASNQGTGGNSPLHF. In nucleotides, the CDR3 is TGCGCCAGCAACCAAGGGACAGGGGGGAATTCACCCCTCCACTTT.

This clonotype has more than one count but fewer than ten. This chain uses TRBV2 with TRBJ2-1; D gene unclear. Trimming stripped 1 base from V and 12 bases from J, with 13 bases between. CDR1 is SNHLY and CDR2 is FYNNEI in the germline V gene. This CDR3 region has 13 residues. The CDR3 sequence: CASSEVRSGGQFF. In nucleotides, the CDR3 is TGTGCCAGCAGTGAAGTTCGGTCAGGTGGGCAGTTCTTC.

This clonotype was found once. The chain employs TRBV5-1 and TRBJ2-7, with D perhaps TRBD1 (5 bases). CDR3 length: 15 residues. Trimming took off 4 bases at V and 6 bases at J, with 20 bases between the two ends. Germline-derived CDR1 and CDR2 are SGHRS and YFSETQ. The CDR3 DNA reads TGCGCCAGCAGCCTGAGTCCAGGGTCCAGTGGCGAGCAGTACTTC. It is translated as CASSLSPGSSGEQYF.